The 4 T cell receptor beta chains presented below share a single source sample, sequenced in a study of low-dose radiotherapy and immunotherapy resistance in tumors. Primers used for first-strand cDNA, a TRAV- and TRBV-specific set, covered both alpha and beta chains. A constant-region primer paired with the V-primer adapter amplified TCRs over approximately 20 PCR cycles. TCRdb passed the reads through MiXCR, listing each CDR3 protein once. The sample records roughly 100,000 distinct CDR3 sequences, under 25% being singletons. The time point is: after trial treatment. Treatment noted: LDRT plus nivolumab, ipilimumab, low-dose cyclophosphamide and aspirin (RACIN trial). This specimen consisted of PBMCs, obtained after low-dose radiotherapy plus immunotherapy. The receptors shown here come from a male donor with prostate cancer.

The chain is built from TRBV5-1 and TRBJ2-6, with 9 positions matching TRBD1. The germline V gene encodes CDR1 SGHRS and CDR2 YFSETQ. After removal of 4 bases from V and 0 bases from J, the junction contained 14 bases not matched to a gene. The CDR3 contains 20 residues. In nucleotides, the CDR3 is TGCGCCAGCAGCCAAAACCCAACAGGGGGCTTTACCTCTGGGGCCAACGTCCTGACTTTC. Its protein is CASSQNPTGGFTSGANVLTF. The whole variable domain, remainder taken from reference TRBV5-1 and TRBJ2-6, is KAGVTQTPRYLIKTRGQQVTLSCSPISGHRSVSWYQQTPGQGLQFLFEYFSETQRNKGNFPGRFSGRQFSNSRSEMNVSTLELGDSALYLCASSQNPTGGFTSGANVLTFGAGSRLTVL.

To note about this clonotype: At one of its ends the junction is not consistent with the germline gene, which may arise from a read error. In DNA, the CDR3 is TGTTCCAGCAGCGCCTACGAGAGGGAAGGTAGCCAAGAGACCCAGTACTTC. Protein: CSSSAYEREGSQETQYF. The chain carries TRBV5-6 and TRBJ2-5, with D perhaps TRBD2 (5 bases). Germline CDR1 SGHDT, CDR2 YYEEEE. The CDR3 is 17 residues long.

The chain is built from TRBV3-1 and TRBJ2-1, with 8 bases lining up with TRBD2. This CDR3 comprises 15 residues. Looked up from germline, CDR1 is LGHDT and CDR2 is YNNKEL (reference sequence). J gave up 6 bases and V 0 bases, and 4 bases lay outside the gene matches. CDR3 protein: CASSQDRLAGNEQFF. In DNA form, the CDR3 reads TGTGCCAGCAGCCAAGATCGCCTAGCGGGCAATGAGCAGTTCTTC.

CDR3 coding DNA: TGCAGTGCTTCGAGGGGAGGGGGAGGTAGAAGCTATGGCTACACCTTC. Its translation: CSASRGGGGRSYGYTF. The V gene is TRBV20-1, the J gene TRBJ1-2; possible D gene TRBD1, 6 bases. The germline gives CDR1 DFQATT, CDR2 SNEGSKA (reference sequence). V was clipped by 5 bases and J by 4 bases, with 23 bases between them. CDR3 length: 16 amino acids.